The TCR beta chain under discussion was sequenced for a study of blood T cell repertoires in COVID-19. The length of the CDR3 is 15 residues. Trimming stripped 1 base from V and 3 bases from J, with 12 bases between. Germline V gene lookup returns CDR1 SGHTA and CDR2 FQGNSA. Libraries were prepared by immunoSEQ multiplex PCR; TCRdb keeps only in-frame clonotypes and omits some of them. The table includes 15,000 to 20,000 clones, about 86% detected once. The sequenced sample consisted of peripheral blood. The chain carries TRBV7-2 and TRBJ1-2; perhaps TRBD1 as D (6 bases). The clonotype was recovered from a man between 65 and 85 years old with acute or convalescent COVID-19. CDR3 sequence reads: CASSLGRGPYYGYTF. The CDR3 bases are TGTGCCAGCAGCTTAGGCAGGGGACCGTACTATGGCTACACCTTC.